These 31 T cell receptor beta chains were sequenced from one sample in a study of cytomegalovirus exposure and HLA in healthy donors (dated by TCRdb to 2016 to 2017). The library was prepared using the immunoSEQ multiplex PCR assay. A mixture of 60 forward primers for TCR Vbeta segments and 13 reverse primers for TCR Jbeta segments was used in the multiplex PCR. The table comes from immuneACCESS by way of TCRdb, which keeps in-frame sequences with V and J called. Part of the clones is missing from these tables; in studies checked, under half for an unresolved V gene and the rest for unknown reasons. This sample lists some 190,000 clones; 77% were detected once. The top ten clones comprise 2% to 2.5% of the sample. The sample was PBMCs. All receptors come from a woman younger than 45 in good health and CMV-seropositive.

This clone was counted only a few times. The genes are TRBV29-1 and TRBJ2-1; 11 bases match TRBD2. In germline, CDR1 is SQVTM, CDR2 ANQGSEA. With V trimmed by 2 bases and J by 3 bases, 6 bases remained unmatched. CDR3 length: 16 residues. The CDR3 loop reads CSVERRLAGIYNEQFF. The CDR3 DNA reads as TGCAGCGTTGAACGCCGACTAGCGGGGATCTACAATGAGCAGTTCTTC.

Here the CDR3 reads CSALGGGFPEQYF. The CDR3 bases are TGCAGCGCCCTGGGTGGAGGCTTCCCAGAGCAGTACTTC. J is TRBJ2-7 and V is TRBV29-1, with D possibly TRBD2 on 5 matching bases. V was cut by 7 bases and J by 7 bases, with 20 bases left in between. CDR1 is SQVTM, CDR2 ANQGSEA, per germline. The CDR3 runs 13 residues.

The chain uses TRBV7-2 and TRBJ2-7; D gene unclear. CDR3 size: 15 residues. Germline assignment: CDR1 SGHTA and CDR2 FQGNSA. Trimming stripped 0 bases from V and 0 bases from J, with 9 bases between. The chain's CDR3 is CASSLAPQDSYEQYF. The CDR3 nucleotides are TGTGCCAGCAGCTTAGCGCCGCAGGACTCCTACGAGCAGTACTTC.

This clone came up once. This chain links TRBV7-8 with TRBJ2-5, with D maybe TRBD2 (5 bases). The CDR3 runs to 18 residues. CDR1 SGHVS and CDR2 FQNEAQ come from the germline V gene. V lost 2 bases, J lost 5 bases, and 24 bases lay in between. DNA for the CDR3: TGTGCCAGCAGCTTACTATACCCTCTAGCAGGAAACACGGAGACCCAGTACTTC. Translating it yields CASSLLYPLAGNTETQYF. Based on the CDR3 plus reference TRBV7-8 and TRBJ2-5, the full variable domain is GAGVSQSPRYKVAKRGQDVALRCDPISGHVSLFWYQQALGQGPEFLTYFQNEAQLDKSGLPSDRFFAERPEGSVSTLKIQRTQQEDSAVYLCASSLLYPLAGNTETQYFGPGTRLLVL.

The V gene is TRBV2, the J gene TRBJ2-7; tentative D call: TRBD1 (7 bases). Germline lookup yields CDR1 SNHLY and CDR2 FYNNEI. The length of the CDR3 is 13 residues. Trimming removed 6 bases at V and 6 bases at J, with 15 bases between. The CDR3 nucleotides read TGTGCCAGCAGCTTGGACAGGCGGGGCGAGCAGTACTTC. This sequence encodes CASSLDRRGEQYF.

This clone was counted a few times. This chain uses TRBV15 with TRBJ2-2, with D perhaps TRBD1 (6 bases). CDR1 LNHNV and CDR2 YYDKDF come from the germline V gene (reference sequence). CDR3 length: 16 residues. V was shortened by 1 base and J by 4 bases, with 13 bases between the two germline ends. The CDR3 sequence is CATSRVGQGSTGELFF. The CDR3 DNA sequence: TGTGCCACCAGCAGAGTCGGGCAGGGGAGCACCGGGGAGCTGTTTTTT.

This chain links TRBV6-5 with TRBJ2-7; the D gene is possibly TRBD2 (6 bases). The germline CDR1 and CDR2 sequences are MNHEY and SVGAGI. The CDR3 covers 15 residues. The V end was cut by 6 bases, the J end by 1 base, with 16 bases between. CDR3 loop: CASRAGQAGSYEQYF. DNA for the CDR3: TGTGCCAGCAGGGCCGGGCAGGCGGGGTCCTACGAGCAGTACTTC.

Comments on this clone: This sample includes further DNA sequences coding for the same CDR3. V and J are TRBV6-6 and TRBJ2-7, with a possible D match to TRBD1 (6 bases). Germline V gene lookup returns CDR1 MNHNY and CDR2 SVGAGI (reference sequence). CDR3 length equals 14 residues. V lost 0 bases and J lost 2, with 8 bases in between. The CDR3 is CASSYSTGTYEQYF. For the CDR3, the DNA is TGTGCCAGCAGTTACTCAACAGGGACCTACGAGCAGTACTTC.

The chain links TRBV20-1 to TRBJ1-2; a possible D gene is TRBD1 (6 bases). Per the germline V gene, CDR1 is DFQATT and CDR2 is SNEGSKA (reference sequence). CDR3 length equals 11 residues. V was cut by 7 bases and J by 4 bases, with 10 bases left in between. CDR3 bases: TGCAGTGTCACAGGGTCCTATGGCTACACCTTC. It specifies CSVTGSYGYTF.

V usage is TRBV4-1 and J usage is TRBJ1-2; D is possibly TRBD1 (5 bases). The CDR3 covers 17 residues. Trimming stripped 0 bases from V and 6 bases from J, with 20 bases between. Per the germline V gene, CDR1 is MGHRA and CDR2 is YSYEKL. The CDR3 sequence is CASSQDDQGAPWDGYTF. The CDR3 DNA reads TGCGCCAGCAGCCAAGATGACCAGGGCGCCCCTTGGGATGGCTACACCTTC.

This sequence joins TRBV2 and TRBJ2-1; D may be TRBD2 (5 bases). Trimming cost V 5 bases and J 1 base, with 12 bases left between them. Germline V gene sequence: CDR1 SNHLY, CDR2 FYNNEI. The CDR3 runs 15 residues. For the CDR3, the DNA is TGTGCCAGCAGTAGGACTGTTCCATCCTACAATGAGCAGTTCTTC. Amino acid sequence: CASSRTVPSYNEQFF.

The chain combines TRBV9 with TRBJ1-2; TRBD1 matches 9 bases. The junction had 4 bases not matched to a gene; V was cut back by 0 bases and J by 4 bases. The CDR3 covers 15 residues. Germline assignment: CDR1 SGDLS and CDR2 YYNGEE. The CDR3 reads CASSVGQGVSYGYTF. As DNA, the CDR3 is TGTGCCAGCAGCGTAGGACAGGGGGTGAGCTATGGCTACACCTTC.

This rearrangement joins TRBV23-1 to TRBJ2-7; 9 bases fit TRBD2. TRBV23-1 is an ORF, with its function uncertain. The junction had 5 bases not matched to a gene; V was cut back by 5 bases and J by 3 bases. This CDR3 spans 14 amino acids. CDR3 in DNA: TGCGCCAGCAGTATCGTAGCGGGAGTCTACGAGCAGTACTTC. This gives the protein CASSIVAGVYEQYF.

The chain is built from TRBV6-5 and TRBJ1-4; D may be TRBD1 (5 bases). The CDR3 covers 14 residues. V was shortened by 2 bases and J by 5 bases, with 9 bases between the two germline ends. CDR1 MNHEY and CDR2 SVGAGI come from the germline V gene. CDR3 nucleotides: TGTGCCAGCAGTTACAGGGGAGGGAATGAAAAACTGTTTTTT. It is translated as CASSYRGGNEKLFF.

The chain has TRBV2 and TRBJ2-3; perhaps TRBD1 as D (6 bases). Germline loops: CDR1 SNHLY, CDR2 FYNNEI. The CDR3 loop spans 15 amino acids. V was trimmed by 7 bases and J by 4 bases, leaving 18 bases between them. The chain's CDR3 is CASKLTRGPPDTQYF. The DNA of the CDR3 is TGTGCCAGCAAATTAACCAGGGGACCACCAGATACGCAGTATTTT.

V usage is TRBV6-5 and J usage is TRBJ2-7; no definite D call. The V and J ends lost 5 bases and 0 bases respectively, with 11 bases between them. Germline loops: CDR1 MNHEY, CDR2 SVGAGI. This CDR3 region has 14 residues. CDR3: CASSETWASYEQYF. For the CDR3, the DNA is TGTGCCAGCAGTGAAACATGGGCCTCCTACGAGCAGTACTTC.

The rearrangement uses TRBV2 and TRBJ2-7; 10 bases match TRBD1. Trimming took 8 bases from V and 4 from J; bases not matched to a gene: 8. This CDR3 has 14 residues. Germline V gene data show CDR1 as SNHLY and CDR2 as FYNNEI. This chain's CDR3 is CASVAPGQGYEQYF. CDR3 coding DNA: TGTGCCAGCGTAGCCCCGGGACAGGGGTACGAGCAGTACTTC. The full variable domain, in which reference TRBV2 and TRBJ2-7 provide the parts outside the CDR3, is EPEVTQTPSHQVTQMGQEVILRCVPISNHLYFYWYRQILGQKVEFLVSFYNNEISEKSEIFDDQFSVERPDGSNFTLKIRSTKLEDSAMYFCASVAPGQGYEQYFGPGTRLTVT.

This clone occurred once. The V call is TRBV9, the J call TRBJ1-2; no clear D. Germline V gives CDR1 SGDLS, CDR2 YYNGEE. The CDR3 extends over 12 amino acids. V was cut by 4 bases and J by 8 bases, with 12 bases left in between. This chain's CDR3 is CASSSLGGGYTF. CDR3 in DNA: TGTGCCAGCAGCTCTCTGGGCGGGGGCTACACCTTC. The whole variable domain, filled in from reference TRBV9 and TRBJ1-2, reads DSGVTQTPKHLITATGQRVTLRCSPRSGDLSVYWYQQSLDQGLQFLIQYYNGEERAKGNILERFSAQQFPDLHSELNLSSLELGDSALYFCASSSLGGGYTFGSGTRLTVV.

The gene calls are TRBV7-9 and TRBJ2-5; tentatively, D is TRBD2 (9 bases). V was clipped by 4 bases and J by 11 bases, with 20 bases between them. The germline CDR1 and CDR2 sequences are SEHNR and FQNEAQ (reference sequence). The CDR3 is 14 amino acids. CDR3 in amino acids: CASSSRGRGGEQYF. The DNA for the CDR3 is TGTGCCAGCAGCTCCAGGGGGCGCGGGGGGGAGCAGTACTTC.

The chain links TRBV27 to TRBJ2-2; 7 bases align to TRBD2. This CDR3 is 13 amino acids long. Trimming took 7 bases from V and 4 from J; bases not matched to a gene: 3. CDR1 MNHEY and CDR2 SMNVEV come from the germline V gene (reference sequence). DNA for the CDR3: TGTGCCAGCACATTAGCGGGCACCGGGGAGCTGTTTTTT. This codes for CASTLAGTGELFF.

The V gene is TRBV18, the J gene TRBJ2-7; 12 bases align to TRBD1. V gave up 3 bases and J gave up 7 bases; unmatched junction bases: 7. Germline values: CDR1 KGHSH, CDR2 LQKENI. The CDR3 contains 15 residues. The CDR3 bases are TGTGCCAGCTCACCGTCCGGGACAGGGGGCGCGGAGCAGTACTTC. Residues: CASSPSGTGGAEQYF. Complete variable domain (other parts from reference TRBV18 and TRBJ2-7): NAGVMQNPRHLVRRRGQEARLRCSPMKGHSHVYWYRQLPEEGLKFMVYLQKENIIDESGMPKERFSAEFPKEGPSILRIQQVVRGDSAAYFCASSPSGTGGAEQYFGPGTRLTVT.

V and J are TRBV5-1 and TRBJ1-3; D gene ambiguous. The ends were cut back, 4 bases at V and 7 bases at J, with 18 bases in the middle. The germline gives CDR1 SGHRS, CDR2 YFSETQ. The CDR3 is 15 residues long. CDR3 sequence (DNA): TGCGCCAGCAGCCCCGATGGAAACGCCGGGAACACCATATATTTT. It yields the protein CASSPDGNAGNTIYF.

V gene TRBV5-1 combines with J gene TRBJ2-6; TRBD2 might be the D (5 bases). V was cut by 4 bases and J by 0 bases, with 5 bases left in between. Germline CDR1 SGHRS, CDR2 YFSETQ. The CDR3 length is 14 residues. The CDR3 nucleotides read TGCGCCAGCAGCGCGGGCTCTGGGGCCAACGTCCTGACTTTC. It translates to CASSAGSGANVLTF.

The CDR3 sequence is CASSQVFGTDTQYF. CDR3 bases: TGTGCCAGCAGCCAAGTCTTTGGCACAGATACGCAGTATTTT. This chain links TRBV4-2 with TRBJ2-3; no clear D. The germline CDR1 and CDR2 sequences are LGHNA and YNFKEQ. This CDR3 has 14 amino acids. The V end lost 1 base, the J end lost 1 base, and 6 bases lay between the germline ends.

The gene calls are TRBV5-1 and TRBJ1-1; D possibly corresponds to TRBD1 (5 bases). Germline CDR1 reads SGHRS; CDR2 reads YFSETQ. This CDR3 contains 13 residues. The V gene lost 6 bases and the J gene lost 1 base, with 10 bases spanning the gap. The DNA of the CDR3 is TGCGCCAGCACCACAGGTACGAACACTGAAGCTTTCTTT. It codes for CASTTGTNTEAFF.

This clone was seen a single time. The J gene is TRBJ2-2, the V gene TRBV2, with D tentatively TRBD1 (6 bases). V was trimmed by 6 bases and J by 7 bases, leaving 9 bases between them. The germline CDR1 and CDR2 sequences are SNHLY and FYNNEI. The CDR3 consists of 12 residues. The CDR3 sequence: CASRQGGGELFF. Written as DNA, the CDR3 is TGTGCCAGCAGGCAAGGGGGCGGGGAGCTGTTTTTT. The full variable domain, its missing parts supplied by reference TRBV2 and TRBJ2-2, is EPEVTQTPSHQVTQMGQEVILRCVPISNHLYFYWYRQILGQKVEFLVSFYNNEISEKSEIFDDQFSVERPDGSNFTLKIRSTKLEDSAMYFCASRQGGGELFFGEGSRLTVL.

The chain uses TRBV30 and TRBJ2-1; TRBD2 agrees at 8 bases. The CDR3 runs 14 residues. J was trimmed by 4 bases and V by 5 bases; bases with no gene match: 7. Per germline, CDR1 GTSNPN and CDR2 SVGIG (reference sequence). The CDR3 DNA reads TGTGCCTGGGACCCGGGGGGGGTATACAATGAGCAGTTCTTC. Amino acids: CAWDPGGVYNEQFF.

The chain uses TRBV25-1 and TRBJ2-7; TRBD1 aligns across 9 bases. The germline V gene encodes CDR1 MGHDK and CDR2 SYGVNS. V dropped 5 bases and J dropped 6; count of bases not matched to a gene: 14. The CDR3 covers 16 residues. DNA of the CDR3: TGTGCCAGCAGTCCAATCGGACAGGGGAATTGGGTCGAGCAGTACTTC. Protein sequence: CASSPIGQGNWVEQYF.

The rearrangement uses TRBV5-4 and TRBJ1-2; 10 bases are shared with TRBD1. Germline CDR1 is SGHNT and CDR2 is YYREEE (reference sequence). The CDR3 length is 12 residues. The V gene end was trimmed by 3 bases and the J gene end by 14 bases; junction bases not matched to a gene: 7. The CDR3 DNA sequence: TGTGCCAGCAGCTCAGACAGGGGGCTTGAGACCTTC. This sequence encodes CASSSDRGLETF.

This clone was recorded a few times. V is TRBV16 and J is TRBJ2-3, with 8 nucleotides matching TRBD2. The CDR3 runs 15 residues. After removal of 3 bases from V and 2 bases from J, the junction contained 4 bases not matched to a gene. Germline V gene lookup returns CDR1 KGHSY and CDR2 FQNENV. The CDR3 nucleotides are TGTGCCAGCAGCCACCTAGCGGGTTCCACAGATACGCAGTATTTT. It encodes CASSHLAGSTDTQYF.

The rearrangement joins TRBV5-4 to TRBJ2-7, with a possible D match to TRBD1 (6 bases). The CDR3 extends over 14 amino acids. From germline, CDR1 is SGHNT and CDR2 YYREEE (reference sequence). V was cut by 4 bases and J by 1 base, with 12 bases left in between. The chain's CDR3 is CASSIDRFSYEQYF. The DNA of the CDR3 is TGTGCCAGCAGCATCGACAGGTTTTCCTACGAGCAGTACTTC.